Below are 25 T cell receptor beta chains sequenced from a single sample in a study of CD8 T cells in ankylosing spondylitis. Study observations and caveats: Within ankylosing spondylitis blood, a TCR beta motif made up of roughly eight highly homologous variants appeared to be characteristic.

TCRdb analysed the 5' RACE reads with MiXCR anew, one entry per CDR3 protein. The sample includes some 840,000 distinct CDR3 sequences, 12% of them seen just once. Antigens for these TCRs are unknown. Source material: blood, either unsorted or a sorted T cell fraction (not recorded which). These receptors were obtained from a male donor with ankylosing spondylitis.

This clonotype was recorded at least ten times. V usage is TRBV7-2 and J usage is TRBJ1-2; no definite D call. The ends were cut back, 5 bases at V and 1 base at J, with 2 bases in the middle. From germline, CDR1 is SGHTA and CDR2 FQGNSA. This CDR3 contains 11 residues. In DNA form, the CDR3 reads TGTGCCAGCAGCAATAACTATGGCTACACCTTC. Amino acid sequence: CASSNNYGYTF.

This clonotype has only a few counts. The V call is TRBV20-1, the J call TRBJ2-7; no reliable D call. Per germline, CDR1 DFQATT and CDR2 SNEGSKA (reference sequence). This CDR3 is built from 13 residues. V lost 5 bases and J 2 bases, leaving 13 bases between the germline ends. The CDR3 coding sequence is TGCAGTGCTGAAGCGACTGCGGCCTACGAGCAGTACTTC. Translation: CSAEATAAYEQYF.

The V and J genes are TRBV20-1 and TRBJ2-1, with TRBD2 matching over 7 bases. The V segment lost 0 bases and the J segment 2 bases; nucleotides outside the gene matches: 4. The CDR3 contains 15 residues. Germline V gene data show CDR1 as DFQATT and CDR2 as SNEGSKA (reference sequence). CDR3 in DNA: TGCAGTGCTAGAGATCTCCGGGGGGCCTACAATGAGCAGTTCTTC. It yields the protein CSARDLRGAYNEQFF.

This clonotype has a handful of counts. This chain joins TRBV12-3 or TRBV12-4 and TRBJ1-1; unclear D gene. V gave up 3 bases and J gave up 8 bases, with 10 bases separating them. The CDR3 has 12 amino acids. The CDR3 is CASSFGRSEAFF. CDR3 in DNA: TGTGCCAGCAGTTTTGGGAGGTCGGAAGCTTTCTTT.

This clonotype was counted ten times or more. Written as DNA, the CDR3 is TGCAGCGTCCGATCGGACAGGCGCGGAGCTTTCTTT. It is translated as CSVRSDRRGAFF. The V call is TRBV29-1, the J call TRBJ1-1; 7 bases are shared with TRBD1. Germline V gene data show CDR1 as SQVTM and CDR2 as ANQGSEA. J was trimmed by 10 bases and V by 6 bases; bases with no gene match: 11. This CDR3 is built from 12 residues.

The chain carries TRBV11-2 and TRBJ2-6, with D perhaps TRBD1 (6 bases). Trimming removed 5 bases at V and 2 bases at J, with 16 bases between. The germline V gene encodes CDR1 SGHAT and CDR2 FQNNGV. The CDR3 extends over 17 amino acids. The CDR3 coding sequence is TGTGCCAGCAGCGTCCAAGCTTACAGGGCTGGGGCCAACGTCCTGACTTTC. Protein product: CASSVQAYRAGANVLTF.

This clonotype has only a few counts. The gene calls are TRBV28 and TRBJ2-1; 11 positions match TRBD2. Germline V gene lookup returns CDR1 MDHEN and CDR2 SYDVKM. Unmatched junction bases numbered 3, after V lost 8 bases and J lost 3 bases. The length of the CDR3 is 14 residues. For the CDR3, the DNA is TGTGCCAGCGTTAGCGGGGGGGACTACAATGAGCAGTTCTTC. It is translated as CASVSGGDYNEQFF.

This clonotype was picked up a small number of times. The rearrangement joins TRBV7-9 to TRBJ1-6; no firm D call. Germline CDR1 SEHNR, CDR2 FQNEAQ (reference sequence). The V and J ends lost 5 bases and 8 bases respectively, with 10 bases between them. CDR3 length equals 13 residues. The CDR3 loop is CASSQDGDSPLHF. In nucleotides, the CDR3 is TGTGCCAGCAGCCAGGACGGGGATTCACCCCTCCACTTT.

This clonotype was seen only a few times. The chain carries TRBV4-3 and TRBJ1-2; D remains ambiguous. Trimming cost V 0 bases and J 8 bases, with 13 bases left between them. In germline, CDR1 is LGHNA, CDR2 YSLEER. The CDR3 has 14 residues. Here the CDR3 reads CASSQEWTAGGYTF. The CDR3 DNA sequence: TGCGCCAGCAGCCAAGAGTGGACCGCGGGGGGCTACACCTTC.

The V and J genes are TRBV28 and TRBJ2-5; perhaps TRBD1 as D (5 bases). Germline values: CDR1 MDHEN, CDR2 SYDVKM. The CDR3 length is 16 residues. With 1 base removed from V and 8 bases from J, the gap between germline ends came to 20 bases. The CDR3 DNA reads as TGTGCCAGCAGTTTATTGAGCGACAGAGTAGAGAATACCCAGTACTTC. It codes for CASSLLSDRVENTQYF.

In its sample, this clonotype was seen many times. The rearrangement joins TRBV6-5 to TRBJ2-5, with 8 bases that match TRBD2. The CDR3 is 16 residues long. Germline loops: CDR1 MNHEY, CDR2 SVGAGI. V gave up 0 bases and J gave up 2 bases; unmatched junction bases: 5. The CDR3 sequence: CASSYSASGRQETQYF. In nucleotides, the CDR3 is TGTGCCAGCAGTTACTCAGCTAGCGGGCGTCAAGAGACCCAGTACTTC.

The chain employs TRBV4-3 and TRBJ2-2; D call uncertain. Germline CDR1 LGHNA, CDR2 YSLEER. CDR3 length: 16 amino acids. V was shortened by 0 bases and J by 0 bases, with 8 bases between the two germline ends. The CDR3 nucleotides read TGCGCCAGCAGCCAAGACACCAGGACGAACACCGGGGAGCTGTTTTTT. It encodes CASSQDTRTNTGELFF.

This clonotype was seen at least ten times. The chain recombines TRBV7-9 with TRBJ1-1; D is uncertain. This CDR3 has 14 residues. V lost 3 bases to trimming and J lost 5 bases, with 13 bases between them. CDR1 and CDR2 (germline): SEHNR, FQNEAQ (reference sequence). The CDR3 is CASSLLPPRTEAFF. CDR3 DNA sequence: TGTGCCAGCAGCTTGCTTCCTCCGAGGACTGAAGCTTTCTTT.

The J gene is TRBJ2-2, the V gene TRBV20-1; D is perhaps TRBD2 (6 bases). V was clipped by 1 base and J by 4 bases, with 10 bases between them. This CDR3 has 14 amino acids. Germline loops: CDR1 DFQATT, CDR2 SNEGSKA (reference sequence). The DNA for the CDR3 is TGCAGTGCTAGAGCGGTGCGGGGCACCGGGGAGCTGTTTTTT. It specifies CSARAVRGTGELFF.

This clonotype was detected many times. This chain uses TRBV29-1 with TRBJ2-5, with TRBD2 matching 7 bases. After removal of 5 bases from V and 4 bases from J, the junction contained 10 bases not matched to a gene. CDR1 and CDR2 from the germline V gene are SQVTM and ANQGSEA. CDR3 length: 14 amino acids. CDR3 protein: CSVLQGGFGETQYF. The CDR3 coding sequence is TGCAGCGTTCTCCAGGGAGGGTTTGGAGAGACCCAGTACTTC.

This clonotype has a handful of counts. CDR3 amino acids: CSASWGTTWETQYF. The CDR3 DNA sequence: TGCAGTGCTAGTTGGGGAACAACATGGGAGACCCAGTACTTC. The genes are TRBV20-1 and TRBJ2-5; D gene unclear. V was cut by 3 bases and J by 5 bases, with 16 bases left in between. Germline loops: CDR1 DFQATT, CDR2 SNEGSKA (reference sequence). The CDR3 is made up of 14 amino acids.

This clonotype was counted only a few times. The chain carries TRBV20-1 and TRBJ1-5; 12 bases map to TRBD1. The CDR3 is 13 amino acids. The ends lost 6 bases at V and 5 bases at J; junction bases unmatched: 2. Germline CDR1 DFQATT, CDR2 SNEGSKA (reference sequence). CDR3 in DNA: TGCAGTGCGGGGACAGGGGGCTATCAGCCCCAGCATTTT. It translates to CSAGTGGYQPQHF.

The rearrangement uses TRBV5-1 and TRBJ2-5; unclear D gene. The CDR3 totals 12 residues. Germline V gene sequence: CDR1 SGHRS, CDR2 YFSETQ. Deletions cut 5 bases from V and 5 bases from J, with 10 bases between. CDR3 coding DNA: TGCGCCAGCAGTCATGATGGGGAGACCCAGTACTTC. This sequence encodes CASSHDGETQYF.

This clonotype was observed many times. The V call is TRBV12-5, the J call TRBJ1-5; TRBD1 might be the D (5 bases). CDR3 length: 13 residues. Between the trimmed V and J ends, which lost 7 bases and 2 bases, there was a span of 9 bases. Germline V gene lookup returns CDR1 LGHNT and CDR2 FRNRAP. CDR3: CASAGVGNQPQHF. The DNA for the CDR3 is TGTGCTAGTGCGGGGGTGGGCAATCAGCCCCAGCATTTT.

This clonotype was recorded a few times. CDR3 DNA: TGCGCCAGCAGTGACTACAGGGGTTGGACCGGGGAGCTGTTTTTT. Encoded protein: CASSDYRGWTGELFF. V gene TRBV10-2 combines with J gene TRBJ2-2; TRBD1 agrees at 7 bases. The germline V gene encodes CDR1 WSHSY and CDR2 SAAADI. The V segment lost 3 bases and the J segment 5 bases; nucleotides outside the gene matches: 6. The CDR3 totals 15 residues.

This clonotype has only a few counts. V and J are TRBV5-1 and TRBJ1-2; a possible D gene is TRBD1 (6 bases). Germline V gives CDR1 SGHRS, CDR2 YFSETQ. The V end lost 7 bases, the J end lost 6 bases, and 19 bases lay between the germline ends. This CDR3 has 14 residues. Here the CDR3 reads CASGTGTLGNGYTF. The CDR3 DNA sequence: TGCGCCAGCGGAACCGGGACATTAGGGAATGGCTACACCTTC.

This clonotype has at least ten counts. This chain connects TRBV5-1 to TRBJ1-1, with a possible D match to TRBD1 (5 bases). Trimming took 1 base from V and 3 from J, leaving 13 bases between them. The length of the CDR3 is 15 residues. Germline V lookup: CDR1 SGHRS, CDR2 YFSETQ. The CDR3 sequence is CASSLRSGMDTEAFF. Here the CDR3 DNA reads TGCGCCAGCAGCTTGCGATCAGGGATGGACACTGAAGCTTTCTTT.

This clonotype was counted a few times. The chain couples TRBV6-2 or TRBV6-3 to TRBJ1-1; tentative D call: TRBD1 (5 bases). Looked up from germline, CDR1 is MNHEY and CDR2 is SVGEGT. This CDR3 has 13 amino acids. Trimming removed 11 bases from V and 1 base from J, with 14 bases in between. Written as DNA, the CDR3 is TGTGCCGTCGTGGGACGGGCGAACACTGAAGCTTTCTTT. It yields the protein CAVVGRANTEAFF.

V is TRBV2 and J is TRBJ1-5; no clear D. This CDR3 is built from 14 residues. Germline CDR1 SNHLY, CDR2 FYNNEI. V was cut by 2 bases and J by 3 bases, with 8 bases left in between. This chain's CDR3 is CASSETPVNQPQHF. CDR3 in DNA: TGTGCCAGCAGTGAAACCCCCGTCAATCAGCCCCAGCATTTT.

Remarks on this clonotype: Sequence at one end of the junction differs from germline and may be a read error. The chain employs TRBV20-1 and TRBJ2-3, with D maybe TRBD2 (6 bases). CDR3 length: 16 residues. CDR1 is DFQATT, CDR2 SNEGSKA, per germline (reference sequence). The CDR3 region has the DNA TGCAGCGCTAGAGATCGTCGGGGACTCCCCACAGATACGCAGTATTTT. Protein sequence: CSARDRRGLPTDTQYF.